The entry below describes one TCR beta chain. This record belongs to a study of blood T cell repertoires in COVID-19. The CDR3 spans 14 residues. The V gene lost 8 bases and the J gene lost 0 bases, with 8 bases spanning the gap. Germline V gene sequence: CDR1 SNHLY, CDR2 FYNNEI. TCRdb's copy holds only in-frame clones and misses some; the assay was immunoSEQ multiplex PCR. The sample lists tens of thousands of clones; around nine tenths were seen once. The material sequenced was peripheral blood. The chain uses TRBV2 and TRBJ1-6, with a tentative D call TRBD1 (6 bases). This sequence was found in a man in his fifties or sixties with active or convalescent COVID-19. DNA of the CDR3: TGTGCCAGCGGGGGCATCTCCTATAATTCACCCCTCCACTTT. This sequence encodes CASGGISYNSPLHF.